This T cell receptor beta chain was documented in a study of regulatory T cells in long-lasting Graves disease. Overall study findings and caveats: A reduction in accuracy may have resulted from the small sample size.

To make TCR beta libraries, researchers used iRepertoire HTBI primers and Arm-PCR of CDR3 regions. One entry per CDR3 protein results from TCRdb running MiXCR on the multiplex PCR reads. This sample carries around 450,000 distinct CDR3 sequences, about 17% of them seen once, and the ten largest clones take 10% to 15%. The time point here: newly diagnosed GD, antithyroid drugs for less than 3 months. Construction of the TCR library relied on RNA isolated from PBMCs. This clonotype was detected only a few times. The antigen is unknown. The CDR3 consists of 15 residues. With 1 base removed from V and 0 bases from J, the gap between germline ends came to 10 bases. These data are also associated with another study on T cells in Graves' hyperthyroidism and ophthalmopathy. As that report states: In blood, most of the thyroid clonotypes expanded above 0.001 were also present.

This clonotype was obtained from a man aged 35 to 55 with Graves disease. The rearrangement links TRBV12-3 or TRBV12-4 to TRBJ2-7; D not certain. Sequenced material: peripheral blood mononuclear cells (PBMCs), taken at new diagnosis, from a patient treated with antithyroid drugs. CDR3: CASSLGGPPSYEQYF. The DNA for the CDR3 is TGTGCCAGCAGTTTAGGGGGTCCACCCTCCTACGAGCAGTACTTC.